This T cell receptor beta chain was sequenced during a study of vaccination and CD4 T cells after COVID-19. Study as a whole: Nasal swab PCR showed SARS-CoV-2 in convalescent patients, eight to ten with mild and one with severe disease.

To note about this clonotype: No antigen is known for it.

CDR3 length: 16 amino acids. V was clipped by 10 bases and J by 2 bases; unmatched bases: 13. Germline CDR1 and CDR2: SNHLY and FYNNEI. The treatment here: approximately 9-day PBMC culture with coronavirus spike peptide pools or control peptides (ViraFEST assay). For ViraFEST, peptide pools expanded antigen-specific T cells, after which the TCRs were sequenced. The authors cultured approximately 2.1 million PBMCs per well with 8.5 to 10 IU/ml IL-2 and 10 ug/ml peptide pools. The study sequenced cultured CD4+ T cell DNA using the Oncomine TCR Beta short-read assay. In TCRdb, the PCR reads were re-called with MiXCR into one record per CDR3 protein. The repertoire includes 9,500 to 15,000 distinct CDR3 sequences, 44% of them detected once, and more than 15% sits in the top ten.

The clonotype was recovered from a human donor with COVID-19. The chain couples TRBV2 to TRBJ2-2, with 7 bases that match TRBD2. Input material: cultured CD4+ T cells from blood. CDR3 region: CATEGRSGGNTGELFF. In DNA, the CDR3 is TGTGCCACCGAAGGCCGCTCGGGGGGTAACACCGGGGAGCTGTTTTTT.